The rows below give T cell receptor beta chains drawn from one sample of a study of regulatory T cells in long-lasting Graves disease. MiXCR was run by TCRdb on the multiplex PCR reads, yielding one entry per CDR3 protein. Of hundreds of thousands of distinct CDR3 sequences in the sample, about 15% were seen once. In addition, the sample was reused for a study of T cells in Graves' hyperthyroidism and ophthalmopathy.

This specimen consisted of peripheral blood mononuclear cells (PBMCs), obtained at new diagnosis, from a patient treated with antithyroid drugs. The receptors here all came from a woman in her forties with Graves disease. CDR3s include the opening cysteine and the closing phenylalanine or tryptophan. The D gene is left open where the match is weak. Clone size is given for some rows only: seen once, a few or many times, or a class if the clone is expanded.

>.|many|TRBV28|TRBJ2-5
TGTGCCAGCAGGTCGACAGTTCAAGAGACCCAGTACTTC
CASRSTVQETQYF
>TRBD1|many|TRBV20-1|TRBJ2-3
TGCAGTGCTTTTCAACGACAGGGTTCAAAAGAGGATACGCAGTATTTT
CSAFQRQGSKEDTQYF
>.|once|TRBV4-2|TRBJ1-6
TGTGCCGGCAGCCTTCAGGGGCTGAATTCACCCCTCCACTTT
CAGSLQGLNSPLHF
>TRBD2|few|TRBV12-3/TRBV12-4|TRBJ2-1
TGTGCCAGCAGTCCCCGACTAGCGGGAAGCAATGAGCAGTTCTTC
CASSPRLAGSNEQFF
>.|many|TRBV27|TRBJ2-1
TGTGCCAGCAGTTTTGGGAACTCTAACGAGGGTGAGCAGTTCTTC
CASSFGNSNEGEQFF
>.|many|TRBV11-2|TRBJ2-1
TGTGCCAGCAGCCCCCGGGACCAAAACTACAATGAGCAGTTCTTC
CASSPRDQNYNEQFF
>.|many|TRBV10-2|TRBJ2-3
TGCGCCAGCAGCGCACCCGTGCCGGTGGGTACGCAGTATTTT
CASSAPVPVGTQYF
>TRBD2|many|TRBV7-9|TRBJ2-1
TGTGCCAGCAGCATTAGCGGGAGAGAGGATGAGCAGTTCTTC
CASSISGREDEQFF
>.|many|TRBV12-3/TRBV12-4|TRBJ1-2
TGTGCCAGCAGTTTGCTGATGTCCCCCTCATTTGACGGCTACACCTTC
CASSLLMSPSFDGYTF
>.|.|TRBV20-1|TRBJ1-5
TGCAGTGCTAAAGGGGGAAGAGACCAGCCCCAGCATTTT
CSAKGGRDQPQHF
>TRBD2|many|TRBV11-2|TRBJ2-1
TGTGCCATAGCGGGAGCCCCCTACAATGAGCAGTTCTTC
CAIAGAPYNEQFF
>TRBD2|many|TRBV29-1|TRBJ2-7
TGCAGCGTTGTGCTAGCGGGAGGCTCCTCCTACGAGCAGTACTTC
CSVVLAGGSSYEQYF